This T cell receptor beta chain was identified during a study of CD8+CD57+ T cells in acquired aplastic anemia. In the study overall: Recorded DNA amounts for sorted CD4+ and CD8+ cells had an average of approximately 2.9 ug.

Germline values: CDR1 DFQATT, CDR2 SNEGSKA (reference sequence). This CDR3 region has 13 residues. Points on this clonotype: Its specificity is not known. Mismatch with germline at one junction end may stem from a read error.

Broader study findings: The same twenty-nine CD8+ CDR3 sequences occurred in patients and in controls.

It was patients with CD8+CD57+ cell expansion by flow cytometry who were chosen for sequencing. Genomic DNA, the template, was used for profiling of the TCR beta VDJ and CDR3. TCRdb reprocessed the reads with MiXCR, giving one entry per CDR3 protein. In the table there are hundreds of thousands of distinct CDR3 sequences, roughly a third of which are singletons. Sequencing was done on a sample of sorted CD4+, CD8+, or CD8+CD57+ T cells (not recorded which) from PBMCs. The sequence derives from a human donor with aplastic anemia. V usage is TRBV20-1 and J usage is TRBJ1-1; D might be TRBD1 (5 bases). The CDR3 here is CSASFTRGTEASF. In nucleotides, the CDR3 is TGCAGTGCTAGCTTTACGAGGGGCACTGAAGCTTCCTTT.